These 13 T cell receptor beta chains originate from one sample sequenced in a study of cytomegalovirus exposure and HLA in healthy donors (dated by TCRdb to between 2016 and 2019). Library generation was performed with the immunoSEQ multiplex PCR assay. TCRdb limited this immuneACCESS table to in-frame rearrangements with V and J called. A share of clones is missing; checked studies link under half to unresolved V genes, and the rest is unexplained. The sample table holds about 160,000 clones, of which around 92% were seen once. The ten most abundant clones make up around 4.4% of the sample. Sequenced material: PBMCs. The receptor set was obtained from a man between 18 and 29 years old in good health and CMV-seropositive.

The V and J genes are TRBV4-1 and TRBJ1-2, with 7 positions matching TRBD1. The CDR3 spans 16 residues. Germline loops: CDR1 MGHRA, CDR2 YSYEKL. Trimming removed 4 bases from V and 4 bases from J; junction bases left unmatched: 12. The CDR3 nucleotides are TGCGCCAGCAGCCCTATCGGGACAGCCGACGGCTATGGCTACACCTTC. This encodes CASSPIGTADGYGYTF.

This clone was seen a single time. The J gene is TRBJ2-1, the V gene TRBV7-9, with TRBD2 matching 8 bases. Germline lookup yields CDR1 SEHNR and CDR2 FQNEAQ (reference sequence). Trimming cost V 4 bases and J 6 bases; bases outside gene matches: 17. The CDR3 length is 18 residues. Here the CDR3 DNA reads TGTGCCAGCAGCTCCTCCAAAACCGGACTAGCTTTATTCAATGAGCAGTTCTTC. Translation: CASSSSKTGLALFNEQFF. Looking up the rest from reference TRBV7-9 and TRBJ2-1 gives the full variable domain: DTGVSQNPRHKITKRGQNVTFRCDPISEHNRLYWYRQTLGQGPEFLTYFQNEAQLEKSRLLSDRFSAERPKGSFSTLEIQRTEQGDSAMYLCASSSSKTGLALFNEQFFGPGTRLTVL.

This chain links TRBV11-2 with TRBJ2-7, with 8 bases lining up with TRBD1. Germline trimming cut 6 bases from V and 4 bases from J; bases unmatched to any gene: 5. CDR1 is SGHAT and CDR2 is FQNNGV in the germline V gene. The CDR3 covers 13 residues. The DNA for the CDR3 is TGTGCCAGCAGATTTAGGACAGGGTACGAGCAGTACTTC. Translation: CASRFRTGYEQYF.

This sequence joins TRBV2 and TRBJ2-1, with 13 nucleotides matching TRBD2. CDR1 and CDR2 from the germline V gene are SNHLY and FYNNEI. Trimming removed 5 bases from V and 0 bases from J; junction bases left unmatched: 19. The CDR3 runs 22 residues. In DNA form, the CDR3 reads TGTGCCAGCAGTACGCCTGGACAGGGTAGTAGGACTAGCGGGAGCTCCTACAATGAGCAGTTCTTC. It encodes CASSTPGQGSRTSGSSYNEQFF.

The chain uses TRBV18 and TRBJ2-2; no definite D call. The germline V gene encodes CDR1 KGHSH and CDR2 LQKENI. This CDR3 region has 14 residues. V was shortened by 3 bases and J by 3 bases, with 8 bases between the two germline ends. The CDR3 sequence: CASSPLDDTGELFF. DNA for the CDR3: TGTGCCAGCTCACCCCTAGATGACACCGGGGAGCTGTTTTTT.

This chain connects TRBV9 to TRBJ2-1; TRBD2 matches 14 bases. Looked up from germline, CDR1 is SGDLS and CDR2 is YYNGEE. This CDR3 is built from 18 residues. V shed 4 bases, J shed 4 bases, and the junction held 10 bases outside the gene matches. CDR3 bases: TGTGCCAGCAGCAAGGGACTAGCGGGAGAGGACAGGTACAATGAGCAGTTCTTC. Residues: CASSKGLAGEDRYNEQFF.

This CDR3 reads CATSRQGTDTQYF. In nucleotides, the CDR3 is TGTGCCACCAGCAGGCAGGGCACAGATACGCAGTATTTT. The gene calls are TRBV15 and TRBJ2-3, with unresolved D. Per germline, CDR1 LNHNV and CDR2 YYDKDF (reference sequence). The germline V and J ends were trimmed by 3 bases and 1 base, with 5 bases remaining between them. The CDR3 runs to 13 residues.

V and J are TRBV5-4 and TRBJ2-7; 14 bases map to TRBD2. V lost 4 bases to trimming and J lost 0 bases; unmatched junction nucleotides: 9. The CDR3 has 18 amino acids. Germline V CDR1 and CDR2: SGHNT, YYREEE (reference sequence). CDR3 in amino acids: CASSGRLAGGSSSYEQYF. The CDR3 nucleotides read TGTGCCAGCAGCGGCCGACTAGCGGGAGGGTCGAGCTCCTACGAGCAGTACTTC.

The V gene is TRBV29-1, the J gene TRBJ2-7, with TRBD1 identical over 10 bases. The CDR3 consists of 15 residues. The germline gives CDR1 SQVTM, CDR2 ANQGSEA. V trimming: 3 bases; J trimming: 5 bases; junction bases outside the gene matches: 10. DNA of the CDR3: TGCAGCGTTGATCTCCTGGGACAGGGGAAAGACGAGCAGTACTTC. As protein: CSVDLLGQGKDEQYF.

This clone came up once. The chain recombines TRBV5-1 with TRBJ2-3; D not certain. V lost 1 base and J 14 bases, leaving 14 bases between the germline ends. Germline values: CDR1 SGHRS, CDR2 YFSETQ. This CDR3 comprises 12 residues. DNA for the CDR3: TGCGCCAGCAGCTTGTTTGGCGAAGCGCCGTATTTT. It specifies CASSLFGEAPYF.

DNA of the CDR3: TGTGCCAGCAGTGAAGTGTCAGGGGCGTTCACAGATACGCAGTATTTT. Encoded protein: CASSEVSGAFTDTQYF. The gene calls are TRBV6-1 and TRBJ2-3; tentative D call: TRBD1 (6 bases). Germline CDR1 reads MNHNS; CDR2 reads SASEGT. V was clipped by 1 base and J by 2 bases, with 13 bases between them. The CDR3 is made up of 16 amino acids.

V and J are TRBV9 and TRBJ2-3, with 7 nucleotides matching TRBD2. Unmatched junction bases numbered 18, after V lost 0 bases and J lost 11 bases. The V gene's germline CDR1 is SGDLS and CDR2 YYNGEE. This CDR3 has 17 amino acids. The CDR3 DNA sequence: TGTGCCAGCAGCGTAGGGGCTAGCGGCCGCCTGGGGGAAGGGCAGTATTTT. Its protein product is CASSVGASGRLGEGQYF.

DNA of the CDR3: TGTGCCAGCAGCTCCGGGAGTAGGACAGATACGCAGTATTTT. Translated: CASSSGSRTDTQYF. The chain couples TRBV13 to TRBJ2-3; a possible D gene is TRBD2 (6 bases). V lost 4 bases, J lost 3 bases, and 11 bases lay in between. CDR1 and CDR2 from the germline V gene are PRHDT and FYEKMQ (reference sequence). This CDR3 region has 14 residues.